This T cell receptor (beta chain) was obtained from a study of OX40 agonist ivuxolimab in advanced cancers. Using immunoSEQ multiplex PCR, the repertoire was profiled, and TCRdb retains in-frame clones only, with some absent. Of some 64,000 clones listed, 70% to 90% are singletons. After removal of 6 bases from V and 1 base from J, the junction contained 5 bases not matched to a gene. Germline V gene sequence: CDR1 KGHSH, CDR2 LQKENI. The CDR3 extends over 14 amino acids. The chain employs TRBV18 and TRBJ1-1, with TRBD1 matching over 7 bases. This sequence was found in an adult with an advanced solid tumor such as melanoma, head and neck, liver or kidney cancer. The specimen was CD4+ or CD8+ T cells sorted from blood, collected in a trial of the OX40 agonist ivuxolimab. DNA for the CDR3: TGTGCCAGCTCCCGAAGACAGGGGAACACTGAAGCTTTCTTT. Residues: CASSRRQGNTEAFF.